Sequencing of this T cell receptor beta chain was carried out in a study of breast tumors, draining lymph nodes, adjacent tissues. Overall study findings and caveats: Most tumor T cells seemingly derive from lymph node, then expand in tumor. The lymph node origin of tumor T cells was framed as consistent with a hypothesis, not demonstrated.

The length of the CDR3 is 17 residues. CDR1 and CDR2 (germline): LNHNV, YYDKDF (reference sequence). The ends were cut back, 2 bases at V and 8 bases at J, with 21 bases in the middle. TCRdb redid the calling of the multiplex PCR reads with MiXCR, one entry per CDR3 protein. The data hold about 14,000 distinct CDR3 sequences, with around 53% observed a single time. On this clonotype itself: Its antigen is unknown.

The origin of this receptor is a female donor with breast cancer. Some clones in this sample may be carry-over from other donors' samples. The chain carries TRBV15 and TRBJ1-4; D unresolved. Sequences were obtained from tumor-adjacent breast tissue. CDR3 in amino acids: CATSRSVGSDVREKLFF. CDR3 DNA: TGTGCCACCAGCAGATCGGTGGGGTCCGACGTACGGGAAAAACTGTTTTTT.